This TCR beta chain stems from a study of cytomegalovirus exposure and HLA in healthy donors listed by TCRdb under 2017. In the study overall: An earlier analysis of some 620 of the donors reported 276 Gb of sequence data and 117 million unique TCR beta sequences obtained from 150 million to 200 million T cells. An early release that covered around 590 HLA-typed donors contained approximately 290 gigabases of sequencing data and roughly 84 million unique TCR sequences. Of the 300 to 500 genotyped donors, roughly 76% were placed in the genetic ancestry cluster associated with self-reported Caucasian donors. The aim of the study was to test whether cataloging public T cell receptors could identify signatures of past pathogen exposure. The T cell repertoires of 666 subjects were profiled by immunosequencing and related to cytomegalovirus serostatus. Along with the approximately 620-subject first cohort, a separate validation cohort of over 90 different subjects was used. High-throughput TCR immunosequencing, statistical association of individual TCRs with disease status, and machine learning were combined to predict cytomegalovirus infection status. A later analysis re-examined previously published TCR beta repertoires from roughly 720 donors and added high-resolution HLA genotyping to investigate patterns of TCR occurrence. The later analysis used no new phenotypic data to find candidate immune exposures, relying instead on TCR beta sequences and their occurrence across donors. An earlier analysis of 587 of the donors used high-throughput TCR beta sequencing to judge whether each TCR beta V gene segment behaved as functional or pseudogenic. Alongside the repertoire data, information on donor age, sex, ethnicity and CMV serostatus was compiled. Genome-wide SNP genotypes for about 55% of the roughly 670 donors were used in a later genetic analysis, which treated that subset as a discovery cohort. Every discovery cohort repertoire had been produced on one sequencing platform. HLA typing covered class I and class II loci at four-digit resolution. Typing coverage varied by locus: roughly 620-640 donors for A, B, C, DRB1 and DQB1; roughly 520 for DQA1; around 610 for DPA1; roughly 450 for DPB1. About five DR-DQ haplotypes were treated as single units for association and clustering because of strong linkage in the cohort. Among about 390 genotyped donors of the cohort, an average of approximately 250,000 unique TCR beta nucleotide sequences were sequenced per donor, roughly 18% of them non-productive.

A word on this clone: The antigen it binds to is not known. No base-level quality is on record; no much larger clone is a single base apart.

Library prep was done by the immunoSEQ multiplex PCR assay. The multiplex PCR relied on a mix of 60 forward primers for TCR Vbeta segments and 13 reverse primers for TCR Jbeta segments. Amplification of the CDR3 region of rearranged TCR beta genes was performed with a multiplex PCR assay on genomic DNA. The amplified TCR beta libraries were sequenced on the Illumina HiSeq System as 87-base-pair reads. The study's own analysis went as follows. A later analysis tallied approximately 87 million unique TCR beta chains across the roughly 610 repertoires, and around 10 million of those chains were shared by two or more donors. Raw reads were error-corrected and collapsed into unique sequences by a nearest-neighbor algorithm in which closely related sequences were merged to remove PCR and sequencing errors. CDR3 sequences were aligned to IMGT reference sequences to assign V, D and J gene segments. Each retained sequence needed at least a six-nucleotide match to both a V gene segment and a J gene segment. A rearrangement was called productive if the CDR3 had no stop codons and remained in frame with V and J, and every other rearrangement was called non-productive. Following IMGT convention, CDR3 was defined as the stretch from the second conserved V-encoded cysteine to the conserved J-encoded phenylalanine. Sequences without an unambiguous match to a single V gene segment were excluded from the earlier analysis of 500 to 700 of the donors. An earlier analysis of just under 600 of the donors called V segments functional above 56.7% productive rearrangements and segregating when the between-donor standard deviation exceeded 5%. A statistical classification framework was developed to diagnose cytomegalovirus status using the catalog of TCR beta chain sequences. A later analysis assigned V and J genes by comparing TCR nucleotide sequences with IMGT/GENE-DB human TR gene sequences. Using the TCRdist pipeline, a later analysis assigned CDR3 sequences along with most-parsimonious VDJ recombination scenarios. In a later analysis, every TCR beta chain was defined by the combination of its CDR3 amino acid sequence and its V-gene family, and reads without a unique V-gene family were dropped. As a way to deal with suspected cross-contamination and a sequencing artifact, a later analysis dropped roughly 600 nucleotide sequences that were highly shared and had low generation probability. For each public chain, a later analysis derived a clonal expansion index from normalized ranks of inferred template counts within each repertoire. In a later analysis, generation probabilities were computed with a VDJ recombination model fitted to out-of-frame rearrangements, and the resulting probabilities were checked against IGoR. Hypergeometric tests were used in a later analysis to score TCR-TCR, TCR-HLA and TCR-CMV co-occurrence, with a repertoire-size bias correction applied to the TCR pairs. To estimate false discovery rates, a later analysis permuted the HLA or CMV assignments 20 times. In a later analysis, co-occurring TCRs were grouped using DBSCAN, with TCRdist sequence similarity added in when clustering inside HLA-allele-positive subsets. Co-occurrence clustering excluded repertoires with fewer than 30,000 or more than 120,000 public chains, plus five with anomalous nucleotide sharing. In its TCRdb copy, this immuneACCESS table keeps in-frame sequences only and misses some clones. Where compared with another copy, unresolved V genes explain less than half of these, and the others have no known cause. V and J calls and clone size are given by that table; D and trimming were obtained from the DNA. The sample table records about 150,000 clones; 65% to 75% of these occur just once. The top ten hold about 3% of the sample.

Per the germline V gene, SNHLY is the CDR1 and FYNNEI is the CDR2. Its CDR3 holds 15 amino acids, cysteine through phenylalanine. The DNA shown is the 45-base CDR3, in frame from base 1. Trimming takes 1 base off V and 5 bases off J; junction bases not matched to a gene: 3. In total, 630 or so healthy bone marrow donors made up the cohort. Cohort members were all nominally healthy when sampled, although unrecorded immune exposures were likely present. The donor was CMV seronegative and was included in the group of 352 seronegative cohort members. Every donor gave a peripheral blood sample, and the peripheral blood mononuclear cells from that sample were used for TCR beta sequencing. The Qiagen DNeasy Blood Extraction Kit was used to extract genomic DNA from the blood cell samples. What the research found in general, with its limitations: The classifier was reported to diagnose cytomegalovirus status with high specificity and sensitivity in both the original and validation cohorts. In vitro tests confirmed that three of the cytomegalovirus-associated TCR beta chains recognize cytomegalovirus antigens. A further reported finding was that TCR beta sequences accurately predicted the HLA-A and HLA-B alleles for most subjects in the first cohort. Some IMGT-functional V segments, including TRBV6-2 and TRBV6-3, could not be told apart with the 87-base-pair reads, so those segments were excluded. Compared with equally common non-associated chains, HLA-associated TCR beta chains in a later analysis were more clonally expanded and had lower generation probabilities. When HLA alleles, especially DR and DQ, strongly co-occurred, TCR associations were difficult to assign to individual alleles. Because counts were too low, more than 15 rarely observed V segments, including chromosome 9 orphons, were left out of the earlier analysis of roughly 600 of the donors. A group of highly shared sequence variants was considered likely to be a technical artifact of the sequencing pipeline. A later genetic analysis associated a missense DCLRE1C variant with V-gene and J-gene trimming of TCR beta chains, and an independent cohort replicated the association. Because some donors lacked HLA typing at each locus, the association tests relied only on the typed subset. Only TCR beta chains were sequenced in this cohort, and the absence of alpha or paired-chain data limited detectable features. Most TCR sequences were seen in very few donors, while some public TCRs were found in many individuals. Compared with the 666-donor mean, donors in an Asian-associated ancestry cluster had fewer N-insertions in productive TCRs, according to a later genetic analysis. The presence/absence analyses assumed that sequencing depth was roughly uniform across donors, and that assumption may not be true. The authors suggested that the approach could potentially be extended to other disease states and immunological phenotypes. The study gave a list of 150 to 200 TCR beta chains associated with cytomegalovirus. In a later analysis, 16,951 TCR beta sequences were associated with specific HLA alleles at a false discovery rate of 0.05. In a later analysis, most CMV-associated TCR beta chains were found to appear HLA-restricted, with HLA associations seemingly driven largely by CMV exposure. According to a later analysis, TCR association rates differed among HLA loci, with DRB1 alleles showing the most associated TCRs and HLA-C alleles showing the fewest. According to a later analysis, parvovirus B19, influenza, CMV and Epstein-Barr virus appeared linked to several top co-occurrence clusters. Broadly in line with IMGT annotations, most TCR beta V segments showed up in productive rearrangements about 90% or about 30% of the time in an earlier analysis of roughly 590 of the donors. Linkage disequilibrium might explain the correlated functional status among segregating V segments, but an unknown experimental factor could not be excluded. Immune exposure information for the cohort was limited to CMV serostatus.

The V gene is TRBV2 and the J gene is TRBJ2-5; TRBD2 fits 11 bases in the junction. The receptor was isolated from a man aged 18-30 years in good health and CMV-seronegative. Sequenced: PBMCs. CDR3 region: CASSEGPSGGETQYF. The nucleotide sequence is given as TGTGCCAGCAGTGAAGGGCCTAGCGGGGGGGAGACCCAGTACTTC.